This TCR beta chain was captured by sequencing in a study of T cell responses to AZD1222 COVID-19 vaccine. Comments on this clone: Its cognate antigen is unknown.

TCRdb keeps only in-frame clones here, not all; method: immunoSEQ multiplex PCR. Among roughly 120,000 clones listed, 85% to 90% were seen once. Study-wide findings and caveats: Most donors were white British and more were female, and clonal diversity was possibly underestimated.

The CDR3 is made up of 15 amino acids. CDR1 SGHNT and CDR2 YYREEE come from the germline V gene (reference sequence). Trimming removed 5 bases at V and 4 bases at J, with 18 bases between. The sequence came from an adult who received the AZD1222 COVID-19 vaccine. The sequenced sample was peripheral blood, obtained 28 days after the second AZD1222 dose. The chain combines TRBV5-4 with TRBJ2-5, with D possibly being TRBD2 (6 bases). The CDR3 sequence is CASSSTGSGGETQYF. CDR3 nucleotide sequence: TGTGCCAGCAGTTCCACCGGGAGCGGAGGAGAGACCCAGTACTTC.